This record concerns one T cell receptor (beta chain) sequence. The sample comes from a study of T cell changes during pregnancy in multiple sclerosis. Germline trimming cut 6 bases from V and 10 bases from J; bases unmatched to any gene: 5. Germline CDR1 reads MNHEY; CDR2 reads SVGAGI. The CDR3 consists of 13 residues. Data came from immunoSEQ multiplex PCR; TCRdb stores just in-frame clones and leaves some out. The sample shows tens of thousands of clones, about nine tenths of them seen only once. The starting material was CD4+ T cells from peripheral blood mononuclear cells, obtained in the second trimester of pregnancy. The chain employs TRBV6-5 and TRBJ2-1, with 11 bases aligning to TRBD2. The sequence was collected from a female donor with multiple sclerosis, enrolled in a pregnancy study. The CDR3 bases are TGTGCCAGCAGCCTGACTAGCGGGACAGAGCAGTTCTTC. Protein sequence: CASSLTSGTEQFF.